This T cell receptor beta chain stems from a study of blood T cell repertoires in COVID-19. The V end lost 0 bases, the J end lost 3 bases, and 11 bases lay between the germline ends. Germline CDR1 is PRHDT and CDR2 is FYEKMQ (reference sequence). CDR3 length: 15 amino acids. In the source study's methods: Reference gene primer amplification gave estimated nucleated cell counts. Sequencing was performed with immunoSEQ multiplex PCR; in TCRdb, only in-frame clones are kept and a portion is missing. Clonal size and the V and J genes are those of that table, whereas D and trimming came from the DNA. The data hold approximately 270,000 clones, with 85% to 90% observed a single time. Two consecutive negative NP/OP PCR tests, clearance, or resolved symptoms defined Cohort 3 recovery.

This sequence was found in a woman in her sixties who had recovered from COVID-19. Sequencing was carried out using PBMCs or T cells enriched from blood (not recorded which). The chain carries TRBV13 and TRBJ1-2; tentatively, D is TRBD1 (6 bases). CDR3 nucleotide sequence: TGTGCCAGCAGCTTAGGCCTCCAGGGGTACTATGGCTACACCTTC. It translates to CASSLGLQGYYGYTF. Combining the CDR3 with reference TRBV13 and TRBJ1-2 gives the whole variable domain AAGVIQSPRHLIKEKRETATLKCYPIPRHDTVYWYQQGPGQDPQFLISFYEKMQSDKGSIPDRFSAQQFSDYHSELNMSSLELGDSALYFCASSLGLQGYYGYTFGSGTRLTVV.